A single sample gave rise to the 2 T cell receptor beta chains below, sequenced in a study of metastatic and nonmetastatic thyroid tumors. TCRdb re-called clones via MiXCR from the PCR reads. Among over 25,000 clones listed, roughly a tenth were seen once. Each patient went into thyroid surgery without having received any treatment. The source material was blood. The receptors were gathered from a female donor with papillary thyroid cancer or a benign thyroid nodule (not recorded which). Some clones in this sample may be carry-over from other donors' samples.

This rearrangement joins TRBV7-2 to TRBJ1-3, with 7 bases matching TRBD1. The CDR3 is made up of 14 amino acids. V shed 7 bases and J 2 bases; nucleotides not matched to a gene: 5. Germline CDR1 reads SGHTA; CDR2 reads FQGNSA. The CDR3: CASNLDRTGNTIYF. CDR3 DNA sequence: TGTGCCAGCAACCTGGACAGGACTGGAAACACCATATATTTT.

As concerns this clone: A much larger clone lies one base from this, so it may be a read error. The CDR3 spells CASSASFAVCNEQFF. The CDR3 DNA reads as TGTGCCAGTAGTGCCTCATTCGCAGTCTGCAATGAGCAGTTCTTC. This chain connects TRBV19 to TRBJ2-1; D uncertain. Germline CDR1 is LNHDA and CDR2 is SQIVND (reference sequence). The CDR3 length is 15 residues. Deletions cut 5 bases from V and 6 bases from J, with 17 bases between.